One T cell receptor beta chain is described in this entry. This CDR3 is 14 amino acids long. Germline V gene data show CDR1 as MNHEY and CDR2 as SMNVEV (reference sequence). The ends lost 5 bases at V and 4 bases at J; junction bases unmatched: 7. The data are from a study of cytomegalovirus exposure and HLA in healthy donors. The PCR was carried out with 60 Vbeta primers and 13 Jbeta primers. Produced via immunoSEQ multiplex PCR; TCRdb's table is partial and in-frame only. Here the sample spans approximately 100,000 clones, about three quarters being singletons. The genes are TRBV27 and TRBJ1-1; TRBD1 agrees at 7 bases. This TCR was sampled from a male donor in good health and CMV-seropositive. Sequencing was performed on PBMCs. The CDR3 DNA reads TGTGCCAGCAGTATAAGGGGGCTGACCACTGAAGCTTTCTTT. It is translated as CASSIRGLTTEAFF.